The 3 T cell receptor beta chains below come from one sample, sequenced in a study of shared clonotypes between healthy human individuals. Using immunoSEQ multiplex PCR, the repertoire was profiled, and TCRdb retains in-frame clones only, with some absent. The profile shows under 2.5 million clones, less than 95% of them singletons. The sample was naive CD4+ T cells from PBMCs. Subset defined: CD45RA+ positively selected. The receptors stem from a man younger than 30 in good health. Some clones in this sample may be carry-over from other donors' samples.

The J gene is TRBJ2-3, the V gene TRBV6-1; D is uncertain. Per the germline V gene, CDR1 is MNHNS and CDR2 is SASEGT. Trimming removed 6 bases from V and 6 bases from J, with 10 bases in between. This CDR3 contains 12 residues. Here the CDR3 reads CASRYPGDTQYF. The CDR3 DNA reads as TGTGCCAGCAGGTACCCCGGGGATACGCAGTATTTT.

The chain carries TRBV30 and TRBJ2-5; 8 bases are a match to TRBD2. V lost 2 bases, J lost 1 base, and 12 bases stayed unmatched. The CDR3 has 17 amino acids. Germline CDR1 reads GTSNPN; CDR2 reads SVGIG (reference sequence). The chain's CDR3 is CAWSSPPSAGAQETQYF. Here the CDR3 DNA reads TGTGCCTGGAGTTCTCCACCTTCAGCGGGAGCCCAAGAGACCCAGTACTTC.

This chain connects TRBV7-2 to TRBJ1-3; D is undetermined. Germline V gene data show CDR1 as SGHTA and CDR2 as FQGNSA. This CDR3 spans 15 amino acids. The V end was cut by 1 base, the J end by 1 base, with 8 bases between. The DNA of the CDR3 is TGTGCCAGCAGCTTAGATAAATCATCTGGAAACACCATATATTTT. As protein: CASSLDKSSGNTIYF. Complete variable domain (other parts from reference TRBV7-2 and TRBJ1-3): GAGVSQSPSNKVTEKGKDVELRCDPISGHTALYWYRQSLGQGLEFLIYFQGNSAPDKSGLPSDRFSAERTGGSVSTLTIQRTQQEDSAVYLCASSLDKSSGNTIYFGEGSWLTVV.